This T cell receptor beta chain was observed in a study of cytotoxic CD8 clonotypes in ibrutinib-treated CLL. Regarding the study as a whole: Baseline clonality was higher than in age-matched healthy donors and moved in step with circulating CD8+ T-cell counts.

Measured with immunoSEQ multiplex PCR; TCRdb has only the in-frame clones, and not every one. This table holds tens of thousands of clones, 86% found once. This CDR3 has 13 residues. Germline V gene lookup returns CDR1 GTSNPN and CDR2 SVGIG (reference sequence). V was shortened by 0 bases and J by 10 bases, with 13 bases between the two germline ends. With respect to this clone: The antigen remains unidentified.

This receptor was taken from a human donor with chronic lymphocytic leukemia. This chain connects TRBV30 to TRBJ1-5; unclear D gene. The sequencing used PBMCs, collected before ibrutinib treatment. CDR3 nucleotides: TGTGCCTGGAGTGTTGAGGTCTCGGGACCCCAGCATTTT. It specifies CAWSVEVSGPQHF.